This T cell receptor beta chain originates from a study of cytomegalovirus exposure and HLA in healthy donors. Study-wide points: What TCR beta sequences reportedly achieved was accurate prediction of HLA-A and HLA-B alleles in most subjects. In vitro testing confirmed three CMV-associated chains as specific for CMV antigens.

The CDR3 contains 16 residues. CDR1 SGHRS and CDR2 YFSETQ come from the germline V gene. J was trimmed by 0 bases and V by 4 bases; bases with no gene match: 6. 60 Vbeta and 13 Jbeta primers were used in PCR. Some clones are missing from TCRdb's copy, which holds only in-frame ones; the method was immunoSEQ multiplex PCR. Of tens of thousands of clones listed, 70% to 80% are singletons. A note on this clone: Antigen: not known.

The sample comprised PBMCs. The rearrangement links TRBV5-1 to TRBJ2-3, with 9 bases matching TRBD1. This receptor was identified in a man aged 45-60 years in good health and CMV-seropositive. The CDR3 region is CASSQNRGLSTDTQYF. CDR3 coding DNA: TGCGCCAGCAGCCAAAACAGGGGGCTTAGCACAGATACGCAGTATTTT.